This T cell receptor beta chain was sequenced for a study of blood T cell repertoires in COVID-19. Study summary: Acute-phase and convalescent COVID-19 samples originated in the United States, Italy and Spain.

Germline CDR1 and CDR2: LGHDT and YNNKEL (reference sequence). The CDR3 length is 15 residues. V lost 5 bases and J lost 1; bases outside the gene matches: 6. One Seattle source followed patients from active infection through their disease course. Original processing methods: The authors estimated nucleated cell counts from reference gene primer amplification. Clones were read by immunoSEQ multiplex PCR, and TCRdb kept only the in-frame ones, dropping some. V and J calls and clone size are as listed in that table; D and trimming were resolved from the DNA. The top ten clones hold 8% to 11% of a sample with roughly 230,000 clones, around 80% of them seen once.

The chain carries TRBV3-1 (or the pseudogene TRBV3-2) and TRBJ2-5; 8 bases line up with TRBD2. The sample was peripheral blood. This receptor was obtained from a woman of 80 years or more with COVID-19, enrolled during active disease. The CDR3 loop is CASSDLSGVQETQYF. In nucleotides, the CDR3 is TGTGCCAGCAGCGACCTTAGCGGGGTCCAAGAGACCCAGTACTTC.